The 15 T cell receptor beta chains below were found in one sample sequenced in a study of metastatic and nonmetastatic thyroid tumors. No patient had received any treatment before thyroid surgery. MiXCR reprocessed the PCR reads for TCRdb. The top ten clones hold approximately 15% of a sample with 15,000 to 20,000 clones, about 20% of them seen once. The sequenced sample consisted of tumor tissue. These TCRs come from a female donor with papillary thyroid cancer or a benign thyroid nodule (not recorded which). Some clones in this sample may be carry-over from other donors' samples.

This clone is medium-sized within its sample. This chain uses TRBV19 with TRBJ2-7; D is unresolved. The CDR3 spans 13 residues. Germline values: CDR1 LNHDA, CDR2 SQIVND (reference sequence). With 5 bases removed from V and 3 bases from J, the gap between germline ends came to 11 bases. The CDR3 loop reads CASSLGFLYEQYF. Written as DNA, the CDR3 is TGTGCCAGTAGTCTGGGGTTTCTCTACGAGCAGTACTTC.

This clone appeared many times. This could be a read error, since a much larger clone is one nucleotide away. J is TRBJ1-2 and V is TRBV4-2; D not certain. From germline, CDR1 is LGHNA and CDR2 YNFKEQ. The CDR3 covers 15 residues. Trimming stripped 0 bases from V and 6 bases from J, with 14 bases between. CDR3 nucleotides: TGTGCCAGCAGCCAAGAAGTAGAGACGGTGCATGGCTACACCTTC. Translation gives CASSQEVETVHGYTF.

This clone came up once. V is TRBV5-6 and J is TRBJ2-7, with D tentatively TRBD1 (6 bases). Germline V gene lookup returns CDR1 SGHDT and CDR2 YYEEEE. CDR3 size: 14 residues. V lost 2 bases and J 5 bases, leaving 14 bases between the germline ends. CDR3 in DNA: TGTGCCAGCAGCTTTAATACAGGGCCGGACGAGCAGTACTTC. Translated: CASSFNTGPDEQYF.

There are many counts of this clone. This chain uses TRBV18 with TRBJ2-2; the match to TRBD2 covers 7 bases. Trimming cost V 3 bases and J 1 base; bases outside gene matches: 2. The CDR3 consists of 15 residues. CDR1 and CDR2 from the germline V gene are KGHSH and LQKENI. The CDR3 protein is CASSPGLQNTGELFF. For the CDR3, the DNA is TGTGCCAGCTCACCGGGACTACAGAACACCGGGGAGCTGTTTTTT.

This clone occurred many times. The chain employs TRBV9 and TRBJ2-7; TRBD1 aligns across 7 bases. Trimming cost V 3 bases and J 2 bases; bases outside gene matches: 8. Germline values: CDR1 SGDLS, CDR2 YYNGEE. The CDR3 is 15 amino acids. CDR3 protein: CASSAFGQAPYEQYF. CDR3 nucleotide sequence: TGTGCCAGCAGCGCCTTCGGACAGGCCCCCTACGAGCAGTACTTC. The complete variable domain, with remaining parts taken from reference TRBV9 and TRBJ2-7, reads DSGVTQTPKHLITATGQRVTLRCSPRSGDLSVYWYQQSLDQGLQFLIQYYNGEERAKGNILERFSAQQFPDLHSELNLSSLELGDSALYFCASSAFGQAPYEQYFGPGTRLTVT.

The V and J genes are TRBV4-1 and TRBJ1-4; TRBD1 might be the D (6 bases). Germline values: CDR1 MGHRA, CDR2 YSYEKL. The CDR3 covers 16 residues. The germline V and J ends were trimmed by 0 bases and 3 bases, with 11 bases remaining between them. The CDR3 DNA reads TGCGCCAGCAGCCAAGATAACTACAGGGCTAATGAAAAACTGTTTTTT. It specifies CASSQDNYRANEKLFF.

This clone was counted at least ten times. This rearrangement joins TRBV20-1 to TRBJ2-7, with D hard to call. CDR1 is DFQATT, CDR2 SNEGSKA, per germline (reference sequence). The CDR3 sequence is 10 residues long. V lost 4 bases to trimming and J lost 7 bases, with 8 bases between them. The CDR3 nucleotides read TGCAGTGCTACGCCCACGGAGCAGTACTTC. It yields the protein CSATPTEQYF.

Many counts were recorded for this clone. The chain employs TRBV15 and TRBJ2-7; TRBD2 agrees at 7 bases. The V segment lost 6 bases and the J segment 6 bases; nucleotides outside the gene matches: 11. The CDR3 is made up of 14 amino acids. Germline V CDR1 and CDR2: LNHNV, YYDKDF (reference sequence). The CDR3 spells CATSPVRWGGEQYF. The CDR3 DNA follows: TGTGCCACCAGTCCCGTTAGATGGGGGGGCGAGCAGTACTTC.

This clone was recorded at least ten times. In DNA, the CDR3 is TGTGCCAGCAGCTTAGAGAGGGTAAAGCAGTTCTTC. Its translation: CASSLERVKQFF. The rearrangement links TRBV7-9 to TRBJ2-1; possibly TRBD2 for D (5 bases). Per germline, CDR1 SEHNR and CDR2 FQNEAQ (reference sequence). V was shortened by 1 base and J by 11 bases, with 9 bases between the two germline ends. This CDR3 is 12 amino acids long.

This clone was recorded many times. J is TRBJ1-6 and V is TRBV28; 9 bases are a match to TRBD1. Germline V gene sequence: CDR1 MDHEN, CDR2 SYDVKM. This CDR3 has 18 residues. V shed 6 bases, J shed 0 bases, and the junction held 9 bases outside the gene matches. The CDR3 DNA reads TGTGCCAGCAGCCGAGGACAGGGGTCTAGCTCCTATAATTCACCCCTCCACTTT. This encodes CASSRGQGSSSYNSPLHF.

This clone was observed many times. The V call is TRBV27, the J call TRBJ2-1; 9 nucleotides line up with TRBD2. CDR1 MNHEY and CDR2 SMNVEV come from the germline V gene (reference sequence). This CDR3 spans 13 amino acids. V was pared by 5 bases and J by 15 bases, with 11 bases of the junction left unmatched. The CDR3 nucleotides read TGTGCCAGCAGTCTCGGGACTAGCTACCCCCCGTTCTTC. Its protein product is CASSLGTSYPPFF.

This clone was observed many times. This chain links TRBV18 with TRBJ2-7; TRBD1 matches 7 bases. After removal of 6 bases from V and 7 bases from J, the junction contained 9 bases not matched to a gene. CDR3 size: 13 residues. The germline V gene has CDR1 KGHSH and CDR2 LQKENI. CDR3 coding DNA: TGTGCCAGCTCGCGACAGGGTGCTGGAGAGCAGTACTTC. Translated: CASSRQGAGEQYF.

This clone was detected a few times. The rearrangement joins TRBV6-1 to TRBJ1-1; D call uncertain. V gave up 10 bases and J gave up 3 bases, with 24 bases separating them. This CDR3 has 16 amino acids. Germline-derived CDR1 and CDR2 are MNHNS and SASEGT. The CDR3 sequence: CATKVPRALMDTEAFF. Here the CDR3 DNA reads TGTGCCACCAAAGTCCCGCGGGCTCTGATGGACACTGAAGCTTTCTTT.

This clone has a count of ten or more. V is TRBV2 and J is TRBJ1-2; D remains ambiguous. V was shortened by 3 bases and J by 3 bases, with 8 bases between the two germline ends. The CDR3 consists of 13 residues. The germline V gene encodes CDR1 SNHLY and CDR2 FYNNEI. As DNA, the CDR3 is TGTGCCAGCAGTGATTCGAGCTACTATGGCTACACCTTC. It specifies CASSDSSYYGYTF. The full variable domain, its missing parts supplied by reference TRBV2 and TRBJ1-2, is EPEVTQTPSHQVTQMGQEVILRCVPISNHLYFYWYRQILGQKVEFLVSFYNNEISEKSEIFDDQFSVERPDGSNFTLKIRSTKLEDSAMYFCASSDSSYYGYTFGSGTRLTVV.

This clone has more than one count but fewer than ten. V is TRBV7-2 and J is TRBJ1-3, with D uncertain. CDR1 is SGHTA, CDR2 FQGNSA, per germline. Trimming removed 5 bases at V and 4 bases at J, with 15 bases between. The CDR3 loop spans 15 amino acids. CDR3 protein: CASSPNTGRGNTIYF. The CDR3 region has the DNA TGTGCCAGCAGCCCGAACACCGGCCGGGGAAACACCATATATTTT.